The 18 T cell receptor beta chains below all came from one sample that was sequenced in a study of identical twins. One entry per CDR3 protein results from TCRdb running MiXCR on the 5' RACE reads. This sample has over 550,000 distinct CDR3 sequences; roughly 7.1% occur once, and the top ten carry 1.5% to 2%. These data are also associated with another study on yellow fever vaccine responses in identical twins.

Sequencing was performed on PBMCs. These receptors all stem from a young woman in good health.

This clonotype came up a few times. The J gene is TRBJ2-7, the V gene TRBV24-1, with 8 positions matching TRBD2. The germline V gene has CDR1 KGHDR and CDR2 SFDVKD. The CDR3 is 13 residues long. The ends lost 3 bases at V and 9 bases at J; junction bases unmatched: 6. Here the CDR3 reads CATSDVDSGGQYV. CDR3 sequence (DNA): TGTGCCACCAGTGATGTTGACAGCGGGGGGCAGTACGTC.

The chain links TRBV10-3 to TRBJ1-2, with D uncertain. CDR3 size: 14 residues. Trimming removed 1 base from V and 1 base from J, with 7 bases in between. The V gene's germline CDR1 is ENHRY and CDR2 SYGVKD. CDR3 region: CAISEFPGNYGYTF. CDR3 in DNA: TGTGCCATCAGTGAGTTCCCGGGTAACTATGGCTACACCTTC.

This clonotype was observed a few times. This chain connects TRBV7-8 to TRBJ2-7, with D perhaps matching TRBD2 (6 bases). CDR3 size: 16 residues. Germline lookup yields CDR1 SGHVS and CDR2 FQNEAQ. Between the trimmed V and J ends, which lost 5 bases and 0 bases, there was a span of 17 bases. The CDR3 spells CASSVSPSGVSYEQYF. CDR3 DNA: TGTGCCAGCAGCGTCTCACCCTCGGGGGTCTCCTACGAGCAGTACTTC.

This clonotype was seen at least ten times. The rearrangement links TRBV20-1 to TRBJ2-3; 7 bases are a match to TRBD2. Per germline, CDR1 DFQATT and CDR2 SNEGSKA (reference sequence). After removal of 2 bases from V and 0 bases from J, the junction contained 2 bases not matched to a gene. The CDR3 extends over 14 amino acids. CDR3 bases: TGCAGTGCTAGATTGGGGGGGAGCACAGATACGCAGTATTTT. It yields the protein CSARLGGSTDTQYF.

This clonotype has only a few counts. The rearrangement links TRBV7-9 to TRBJ2-6; D unclear. Germline V lookup: CDR1 SEHNR, CDR2 FQNEAQ (reference sequence). CDR3 length: 15 residues. V lost 4 bases to trimming and J lost 1 base, with 8 bases between them. The CDR3, as DNA: TGTGCCAGCAGCTCCACAGAGTCTGGGGCCAACGTCCTGACTTTC. Residues: CASSSTESGANVLTF.

The genes are TRBV19 and TRBJ2-1, with D tentatively TRBD2 (6 bases). CDR1 LNHDA and CDR2 SQIVND come from the germline V gene (reference sequence). The CDR3 length is 15 residues. The V end was cut by 3 bases, the J end by 3 bases, with 12 bases between. The CDR3 region has the DNA TGTGCCAGTAGTATCGGGGGTAATTACTACAATGAGCAGTTCTTC. It specifies CASSIGGNYYNEQFF.

This clonotype has only a few counts. The chain recombines TRBV3-1 with TRBJ2-7; 9 positions match TRBD1. V lost 5 bases and J lost 7; bases outside the gene matches: 6. The V gene's germline CDR1 is LGHDT and CDR2 YNNKEL (reference sequence). The CDR3 spans 13 residues. The CDR3 DNA reads as TGTGCCAGCAGCATCAGACAGGGGGGAGAGCAGTACGTC. This translates into CASSIRQGGEQYV.

There are many counts of this clonotype. The CDR3 bases are TGCGCCAGCAGCTTAATTACAGCCAACTCTAACACCGGGGAGCTGTTTTTT. Amino acids: CASSLITANSNTGELFF. J is TRBJ2-2 and V is TRBV5-1; no clear D. Germline V gives CDR1 SGHRS, CDR2 YFSETQ. This CDR3 spans 17 amino acids. V dropped 2 bases and J dropped 2 bases, with 16 bases sitting between them.

This clonotype was seen more than once but under ten times. The chain recombines TRBV12-3 or TRBV12-4 with TRBJ1-1; D is unresolved. This CDR3 is built from 14 residues. V lost 3 bases and J 4 bases, leaving 12 bases between the germline ends. The CDR3 is CASSFGSSVTEAFF. The CDR3 DNA reads as TGTGCCAGCAGTTTTGGGTCGTCGGTCACTGAAGCTTTCTTT.

V and J are TRBV10-2 and TRBJ2-7, with D perhaps given as TRBD1 or TRBD2 (5 bases each). Trimming left V 6 bases short and J 1 base short, with 10 bases between. The germline CDR1 and CDR2 sequences are WSHSY and SAAADI. The CDR3 runs to 13 residues. The CDR3 region has the DNA TGCGCCAGCAGGACCTGGGGGTCCTACGAGCAGTACGTC. The encoded protein is CASRTWGSYEQYV.

This clonotype was picked up a small number of times. The chain uses TRBV25-1 and TRBJ1-1; 8 positions match TRBD1. Unmatched junction bases numbered 2, after V lost 4 bases and J lost 1 base. The germline V gene encodes CDR1 MGHDK and CDR2 SYGVNS. The CDR3 is 14 residues long. For the CDR3, the DNA is TGTGCCAGCAGTGGGACAGGGCAGAACACTGAAGCTTTCTTT. Its translation: CASSGTGQNTEAFF.

CDR3 sequence reads: CASSLDPSYEQYV. In DNA form, the CDR3 reads TGCGCCAGCAGCTTGGACCCCTCCTACGAGCAGTACGTC. The chain recombines TRBV5-1 with TRBJ2-7; D gene uncertain. The CDR3 covers 13 residues. V was clipped by 0 bases and J by 0 bases, with 4 bases between them. The germline V gene has CDR1 SGHRS and CDR2 YFSETQ.

This clonotype was counted a few times. The chain links TRBV11-1 to TRBJ2-2; TRBD2 agrees at 12 bases. The CDR3 is 20 amino acids. V dropped 3 bases and J dropped 3; count of bases not matched to a gene: 14. From germline, CDR1 is SGHAT and CDR2 FQDESV (reference sequence). The CDR3 DNA reads TGTGCCAGCAGCTTTTCTAGAGGCTCGCTAGCGGGAGGGTACACCGGGGAGCTGTTTTTT. Amino acid sequence: CASSFSRGSLAGGYTGELFF.

This clonotype was seen ten or more times. CDR3: CSARGGPVASPLHF. In DNA, the CDR3 is TGCAGTGCTAGAGGAGGCCCCGTGGCTTCACCCCTCCACTTT. The genes are TRBV20-1 and TRBJ1-6, with unresolved D. Trimming stripped 1 base from V and 9 bases from J, with 13 bases between. The CDR3 is 14 residues long. Germline V gene data show CDR1 as DFQATT and CDR2 as SNEGSKA (reference sequence).

This sequence joins TRBV3-1 and TRBJ2-3, with TRBD2 matching 9 bases. The trim removed 0 bases at V and 0 bases at J, leaving 10 bases unmatched. There are 19 residues in the CDR3. Germline-derived CDR1 and CDR2 are LGHDT and YNNKEL (reference sequence). The CDR3 loop reads CASSQDLASGTSSTDTQYF. The CDR3 bases are TGTGCCAGCAGCCAAGATCTTGCTAGCGGGACCTCTAGCACAGATACGCAGTATTTT.

With respect to this clonotype: A read error may be the cause here, since a much bigger clone is one base away. The chain links TRBV5-1 to TRBJ2-1; D gene uncertain. The CDR3 extends over 12 amino acids. The V end lost 0 bases, the J end lost 13 bases, and 11 bases lay between the germline ends. Germline CDR1 is SGHRS and CDR2 is YFSETQ. CDR3 coding DNA: TGCGCCAGCAGCTTGGACCCGGACCCACAGTTCTTC. It codes for CASSLDPDPQFF.

CDR3 sequence reads: CSARLLRGDRDPHEQYV. The CDR3 DNA sequence: TGCAGTGCTAGACTCCTCCGGGGGGACAGGGACCCCCACGAGCAGTACGTC. The chain recombines TRBV20-1 with TRBJ2-7, with TRBD1 matching 9 bases. Losses at the gene ends were 2 bases for V and 5 bases for J; bases not matched to a gene: 16. CDR1 DFQATT and CDR2 SNEGSKA come from the germline V gene (reference sequence). The CDR3 is 17 residues long.

V is TRBV6-4 and J is TRBJ2-3; the match to TRBD2 covers 10 bases. Trimming removed 4 bases from V and 2 bases from J; junction bases left unmatched: 9. Per germline, CDR1 MRHNA and CDR2 SNTAGT. The CDR3 has 17 amino acids. CDR3 residues: CASSGGESGGATDTQYF. CDR3 sequence (DNA): TGTGCCAGCAGTGGAGGGGAGAGCGGGGGGGCCACAGATACGCAGTATTTT.